This T cell receptor (beta chain) emerged from a study of T-cell reconstitution after alpha-beta-depleted transplantation in children. With 3 bases clipped from V and 2 bases from J, the junction kept 6 bases outside the gene matches. The CDR3 has 15 residues. The germline CDR1 and CDR2 sequences are DFQATT and SNEGSKA (reference sequence). In the case of this clonotype: Its antigen remains unidentified.

The TCRbeta library incorporated unique molecular identifiers. TCRdb reprocessed the PCR reads with MiXCR, giving one entry per CDR3 protein. The table lists a few hundred thousand distinct CDR3 sequences, 10% to 15% of them singletons. General study findings and limits: T-cell counts and diversity were attributed mostly to newly produced T cells one year after transplant. The origin of alpha-beta T cells about two months after transplant was reportedly several hundred expanded graft clones. Some patients' high day-60 TCRbeta diversity was attributed to recipient cells surviving conditioning.

This specimen consisted of PBMCs, mostly from graft donor cells, obtained 360 days after TCRalphabeta/CD19-depleted stem cell transplant. The V call is TRBV20-1, the J call TRBJ2-3; TRBD1 agrees at 9 bases. The clonotype was recovered from a male patient aged 10-17 years who had a stem cell transplant for acute myeloid leukemia, so the T cells may come from the graft donor. CDR3: CSASRDRVFTDTQYF. DNA for the CDR3: TGCAGTGCTAGCCGGGACAGGGTCTTCACAGATACGCAGTATTTT.